The 10 T cell receptor beta chains reported below all come from one sample, sequenced in a study of Graves' ophthalmopathy and Graves' hyperthyroidism. Transcripts of RNA were the source for amplifying TCR beta CDR3 regions. Second-round multiplex PCR came after first-round RT-PCR with HTBI primers. TCRdb passed the multiplex PCR reads through MiXCR, listing each CDR3 protein once. Of hundreds of thousands of distinct CDR3 sequences listed, over 40% are singletons. The material sequenced was peripheral blood. The receptors stem from an adult man with Graves' ophthalmopathy.

Regarding this clonotype: Mismatch with germline at one junction end may stem from a read error. The chain carries TRBV9 and TRBJ2-5; 16 bases map to TRBD2. The CDR3 sequence is 17 residues long. Germline CDR1 SGDLS, CDR2 YYNGEE. The CDR3 region is CASSGGTSGRDRETQYF. The CDR3 region has the DNA TGCGCCAGCAGCGGGGGGACTAGCGGGAGGGATCGAGAGACCCAGTACTTC.

Points on this clonotype: Because it lacks the conserved phenylalanine or tryptophan at the end, this CDR3 is likely a read error. The chain links TRBV19 to TRBJ1-3; 7 bases line up with TRBD1. The CDR3 is 16 amino acids. Losses at the gene ends were 7 bases for V and 8 bases for J; bases not matched to a gene: 17. Per the germline V gene, CDR1 is LNHDA and CDR2 is SQIVND (reference sequence). The CDR3: CASTPQGPNYGYTIYL. DNA for the CDR3: TGTGCCAGTACCCCACAGGGGCCTAACTATGGCTACACCATATATCTT.

The chain combines TRBV7-2 with TRBJ1-1; possibly TRBD1 for D (5 bases). The CDR3 is 15 amino acids. The V end lost 0 bases, the J end lost 6 bases, and 14 bases lay between the germline ends. Germline values: CDR1 SGHTA, CDR2 FQGNSA. The CDR3 sequence: CASSLANTRDAEAFF. CDR3 bases: TGTGCCAGCAGCTTAGCAAATACCAGGGATGCTGAAGCTTTCTTT.

This clonotype was seen many times. The rearrangement links TRBV12-3 or TRBV12-4 to TRBJ1-1; D gene unclear. Deletions cut 3 bases from V and 1 base from J, with 6 bases between. The CDR3 spans 13 residues. The CDR3 loop reads CASSFIGNTEAFF. The CDR3 region has the DNA TGTGCCAGCAGTTTTATAGGGAACACTGAAGCTTTCTTT.

The chain carries TRBV7-9 and TRBJ2-7; weak D call: TRBD2 (6 bases). Germline CDR1 and CDR2: SEHNR and FQNEAQ (reference sequence). The CDR3 is made up of 16 amino acids. V was clipped by 6 bases and J by 3 bases, with 21 bases between them. CDR3 amino acids: CASRSGPSGGYYEQYF. The CDR3 DNA is TGTGCCAGCAGATCTGGCCCCAGTGGGGGGTACTACGAGCAGTACTTC. The whole variable domain, remainder taken from reference TRBV7-9 and TRBJ2-7, is DTGVSQNPRHKITKRGQNVTFRCDPISEHNRLYWYRQTLGQGPEFLTYFQNEAQLEKSRLLSDRFSAERPKGSFSTLEIQRTEQGDSAMYLCASRSGPSGGYYEQYFGPGTRLTVT.

The table lists this clonotype with a few counts. J is TRBJ2-7 and V is TRBV4-3, with 10 bases matching TRBD2. This CDR3 contains 15 residues. V was clipped by 1 base and J by 3 bases; unmatched bases: 3. Per the germline V gene, CDR1 is LGHNA and CDR2 is YSLEER. In DNA form, the CDR3 reads TGCGCCAGCAGCCAAGGGACTAGCGGTTACTACGAGCAGTACTTC. Translated, it gives CASSQGTSGYYEQYF.

This clonotype was seen a handful of times. The chain joins TRBV4-2 to TRBJ1-4; tentative D call: TRBD1 (5 bases). V lost 2 bases, J lost 10 bases, and 17 bases lay in between. CDR3 length: 15 residues. CDR1 is LGHNA and CDR2 is YNFKEQ in the germline V gene. CDR3 in DNA: TGTGCCAGCAGCCAATTGGAGGAGCCAAGGGGAAAACTGTTTTTT. Translating it yields CASSQLEEPRGKLFF.

This clonotype was seen many times. The V call is TRBV9, the J call TRBJ2-7, with 9 bases identical to TRBD2. The CDR3 has 15 amino acids. With 0 bases clipped from V and 4 bases from J, the junction kept 5 bases outside the gene matches. The germline V gene has CDR1 SGDLS and CDR2 YYNGEE. The CDR3: CASSVGTAGGYEQYF. CDR3 nucleotides: TGTGCCAGCAGCGTAGGGACAGCGGGGGGTTACGAGCAGTACTTC.

The chain carries TRBV7-9 and TRBJ2-5; the D is unclear. The V end lost 5 bases, the J end lost 0 bases, and 10 bases lay between the germline ends. CDR3 length: 14 amino acids. Germline V lookup: CDR1 SEHNR, CDR2 FQNEAQ (reference sequence). CDR3 coding DNA: TGTGCCAGCAGCGTTGAGGCCAACCAAGAGACCCAGTACTTC. This translates into CASSVEANQETQYF. Full variable domain (remainder filled in from reference TRBV7-9 and TRBJ2-5): DTGVSQNPRHKITKRGQNVTFRCDPISEHNRLYWYRQTLGQGPEFLTYFQNEAQLEKSRLLSDRFSAERPKGSFSTLEIQRTEQGDSAMYLCASSVEANQETQYFGPGTRLLVL.

This clonotype was detected a few times. The chain has TRBV6-5 and TRBJ1-1; the D gene is possibly TRBD1 (5 bases). CDR3 length: 14 residues. Germline V gene lookup returns CDR1 MNHEY and CDR2 SVGAGI. Trimming took off 2 bases at V and 0 bases at J, with 7 bases between the two ends. As DNA, the CDR3 is TGTGCCAGCAGTTACCAGACAGTGAACACTGAAGCTTTCTTT. Translation: CASSYQTVNTEAFF.